What follows are 4 T cell receptor beta chains derived from one specimen sequenced in a study of blood T cell repertoires in COVID-19. TCRdb's table, derived via immunoSEQ multiplex PCR, lists solely in-frame clones and lacks some. Of 150,000 to 200,000 clones listed, roughly nine tenths were seen once; the top ten hold 1.5% to 2%. The sequenced material came from peripheral blood. The receptors originated from a man aged 18-30 years who had recovered from COVID-19.

This sequence joins TRBV9 and TRBJ2-2; 10 bases are a match to TRBD2. V dropped 3 bases and J dropped 7; count of bases not matched to a gene: 9. The CDR3 totals 16 residues. From germline, CDR1 is SGDLS and CDR2 YYNGEE. CDR3 region: CASSATLAGAIGELFF. The CDR3 DNA reads TGTGCCAGCAGCGCCACTCTAGCGGGAGCGATCGGGGAGCTGTTTTTT.

The gene calls are TRBV2 and TRBJ2-7, with D possibly TRBD2 on 6 matching bases. V lost 6 bases, J lost 1 base, and 13 bases lay in between. CDR1 is SNHLY, CDR2 FYNNEI, per germline. The CDR3 extends over 14 amino acids. CDR3 coding DNA: TGTGCCAGCAGCACGGGAGTAGGGTCCTACGAGCAGTACTTC. This gives the protein CASSTGVGSYEQYF. Complete variable domain (other parts from reference TRBV2 and TRBJ2-7): EPEVTQTPSHQVTQMGQEVILRCVPISNHLYFYWYRQILGQKVEFLVSFYNNEISEKSEIFDDQFSVERPDGSNFTLKIRSTKLEDSAMYFCASSTGVGSYEQYFGPGTRLTVT.

This chain links TRBV9 with TRBJ2-7, with TRBD2 as a possible D gene (5 bases). Germline V gene data show CDR1 as SGDLS and CDR2 as YYNGEE. The V end lost 0 bases, the J end lost 5 bases, and 12 bases lay between the germline ends. The CDR3 has 14 amino acids. The CDR3 region has the DNA TGTGCCAGCAGCGTAGGAGCTAGCCCCCACGAGCAGTACTTC. It is translated as CASSVGASPHEQYF. Combining the CDR3 with reference TRBV9 and TRBJ2-7 gives the whole variable domain DSGVTQTPKHLITATGQRVTLRCSPRSGDLSVYWYQQSLDQGLQFLIQYYNGEERAKGNILERFSAQQFPDLHSELNLSSLELGDSALYFCASSVGASPHEQYFGPGTRLTVT.

The table lists this clone with a few counts. The genes are TRBV6-6 and TRBJ2-7; a possible D gene is TRBD1 (5 bases). The V and J ends lost 0 bases and 2 bases respectively, with 11 bases between them. Germline V gives CDR1 MNHNY, CDR2 SVGAGI (reference sequence). The CDR3 length is 15 residues. The CDR3 DNA is TGTGCCAGCAGTTACTCCAGACAGAAAGCCTACGAGCAGTACTTC. Translation gives CASSYSRQKAYEQYF.